This T cell receptor (beta chain) comes out of a study of T cell repertoires in cytomegalovirus infection (dated by TCRdb to about 2019). For context, the study as a whole: The peptide stimulations were aimed at well-studied HLA-B-restricted epitopes as well as recently identified HLA-C-restricted CMV epitopes, whose presentation resists viral immunomodulation. Because public TCR beta signatures pointed to carriage of CMV infection together with the matching HLA type, the HLA type of each donor mattered for the analysis.

Reads for this sample came from an Illumina HiSeq 1500. The raw public reads went through TCRdb reprocessing: fastp at Q25, MiXCR clone calling, in-frame beta chains kept. Duplicate CDR3 protein sequences are folded into a single record with the most common DNA and genes. The sample profile shows fewer than 1,000,000 distinct CDR3 sequences; roughly 30% of them were found once. Over 12% of the sample goes to the ten largest clones. What the work shows at the level of the full study, not this receptor alone: In the ex vivo response, HLA-C-restricted CMV-specific TCR beta clonotypes were dominant, and in two of eight donors the single most frequent clonotype came from this HLA-C-restricted group. Carriers of CMV infection plus the relevant HLA type were discriminated by the cumulative frequency of public TCR beta family members in the study cohort and in an independent roughly 370-donor cohort.

Per the publication, the treatment or condition label means: in vitro stimulation with specific CMV peptide epitopes to enrich CMV-specific T cells. This clonotype was detected only a few times. No cognate antigen has been identified for it. No qualities accompany the bases; no much larger clone lies one base away. The CDR3 has 14 amino acids, counting the end cysteine and phenylalanine. The CDR3 DNA has 42 bases and is translated from base 1. The CDR1 and CDR2 encoded by the germline V gene are SGHVS and FQNEAQ. V is pared back by 5 bases and J by 3 bases, with 14 bases lying between the germline termini.

The TCR comes from a human donor in good health (CMV status not recorded). Some clones in this sample may be carry-over from other donors' samples. The sample in question was cultured CD8+ T cells from PBMCs, obtained from culture after CMV antigen stimulation. The chain links TRBV7-8 with TRBJ2-7; the D gene is not confidently resolved. The nucleotides are TGTGCCAGCAGCGACCCCTTTGGGGACTACGAGCAGTACTTC. Its amino acids are CASSDPFGDYEQYF. Beyond the CDR3, the reference TRBV7-8 and TRBJ2-7 genes provide the residues; the full variable domain reads: GAGVSQSPRYKVAKRGQDVALRCDPISGHVSLFWYQQALGQGPEFLTYFQNEAQLDKSGLPSDRFFAERPEGSVSTLKIQRTQQEDSAVYLCASSDPFGDYEQYFGPGTRLTVT.